Listed here is a single T cell receptor (beta chain). This specimen belongs to a study of shared clonotypes between healthy human individuals. The wider study: The cohort comprised a couple of women and a few men. Their ages spanned 18 to 49 years.

Sequenced by immunoSEQ multiplex PCR; TCRdb stores in-frame clones only, minus some. Seen here are fewer than 600,000 clones, around 76% observed once, and the top ten hold 12%. CDR1 and CDR2 from the germline V gene are LNHDA and SQIVND (reference sequence). V lost 3 bases, J lost 5 bases, and 18 bases stayed unmatched. CDR3 length: 19 residues. The rearrangement joins TRBV19 to TRBJ1-2, with TRBD1 identical over 10 bases. Sequenced: PBMCs. The TCR comes from a woman between 35 and 50 years old in good health. Some clones in this sample may be carry-over from other donors' samples. The DNA for the CDR3 is TGTGCCAGTAGTATTCCCGGGACAGGGGCGACACCTCAGAATTATGGCTACACCTTC. Translating it yields CASSIPGTGATPQNYGYTF.